These 32 T cell receptor beta chains came from one sample sequenced in a study of blood T cell repertoires in COVID-19. Sequenced by immunoSEQ multiplex PCR; TCRdb stores in-frame clones only, minus some. This sample has about 240,000 clones, with roughly 88% found just once. The sequenced sample was peripheral blood. The receptors were gathered from a woman in her 30s with acute or convalescent COVID-19.

CDR3: CASSQALMNTEAFF. In DNA form, the CDR3 reads TGCGCCAGCAGCCAGGCATTAATGAACACTGAAGCTTTCTTT. V is TRBV4-3 and J is TRBJ1-1, with D hard to call. The CDR3 is 14 amino acids. CDR1 and CDR2 from the germline V gene are LGHNA and YSLEER. V was shortened by 3 bases and J by 0 bases, with 8 bases between the two germline ends.

This chain joins TRBV19 and TRBJ1-2; TRBD1 matches at 9 bases. V shed 5 bases, J shed 0 bases, and the junction held 7 bases outside the gene matches. CDR1 is LNHDA, CDR2 SQIVND, per germline (reference sequence). This CDR3 contains 16 residues. For the CDR3, the DNA is TGTGCCAGTAGTGGGACGGACAGGGGAGCTAACTATGGCTACACCTTC. Its protein is CASSGTDRGANYGYTF.

The chain couples TRBV30 to TRBJ1-1; TRBD1 aligns across 7 bases. This CDR3 region has 16 residues. Germline V gives CDR1 GTSNPN, CDR2 SVGIG (reference sequence). J gave up 1 base and V 3 bases, and 11 bases lay outside the gene matches. CDR3 amino acids: CAWRLDRTGPNTEAFF. The CDR3 DNA reads as TGTGCCTGGAGGCTAGATAGGACAGGCCCGAACACTGAAGCTTTCTTT.

This clone appeared a single time. The V and J genes are TRBV19 and TRBJ1-2; tentative D call: TRBD1 (6 bases). Germline CDR1 is LNHDA and CDR2 is SQIVND (reference sequence). V lost 3 bases and J lost 5, with 25 bases in between. The CDR3 consists of 18 residues. The CDR3 region is CASSIWPGALGGGYGYTF. CDR3 sequence (DNA): TGTGCCAGTAGTATCTGGCCAGGGGCCCTTGGTGGCGGATATGGCTACACCTTC.

The genes are TRBV19 and TRBJ1-2; TRBD1 agrees at 8 bases. With 9 bases clipped from V and 3 bases from J, the junction kept 6 bases outside the gene matches. CDR1 and CDR2 from the germline V gene are LNHDA and SQIVND (reference sequence). The CDR3 length is 13 residues. The CDR3 loop is CASTSQGDYGYTF. The CDR3 DNA sequence: TGTGCCAGCACCTCACAGGGGGACTATGGCTACACCTTC.

The chain couples TRBV5-4 to TRBJ1-1, with D tentatively TRBD1 (5 bases). With 2 bases removed from V and 5 bases from J, the gap between germline ends came to 7 bases. This CDR3 region has 12 residues. CDR1 is SGHNT, CDR2 YYREEE, per germline (reference sequence). The DNA of the CDR3 is TGTGCCAGCAGCTTCGGGGGAACTGAAGCTTTCTTT. It yields the protein CASSFGGTEAFF.

This clone was observed a single time. This specimen includes other DNA sequences encoding the same CDR3. The chain uses TRBV9 and TRBJ2-2, with 12 positions matching TRBD2. The CDR3 covers 18 residues. Germline V gene lookup returns CDR1 SGDLS and CDR2 YYNGEE. The J segment lost 4 bases and the V segment lost 0 bases, leaving 7 bases of the junction unmatched. CDR3: CASSVGLAGGPGTGELFF. Written as DNA, the CDR3 is TGTGCCAGCAGCGTAGGTCTAGCGGGAGGGCCGGGCACCGGGGAGCTGTTTTTT.

This clone was counted once. V is TRBV9 and J is TRBJ2-2, with D possibly matching TRBD2 (6 bases). V gave up 4 bases and J gave up 0 bases, with 13 bases separating them. The CDR3 runs to 16 residues. CDR1 is SGDLS, CDR2 YYNGEE, per germline. The CDR3 coding sequence is TGTGCCAGCAGCTGGGGGACTTTGACGAACACCGGGGAGCTGTTTTTT. Residues: CASSWGTLTNTGELFF.

The chain employs TRBV5-6 and TRBJ2-2; D not resolved. Trimming removed 2 bases at V and 0 bases at J, with 14 bases between. Germline CDR1 SGHDT, CDR2 YYEEEE. The CDR3 has 17 residues. CDR3 in amino acids: CASSFSRAAPNTGELFF. The CDR3 DNA reads as TGTGCCAGCAGCTTCTCACGTGCAGCGCCGAACACCGGGGAGCTGTTTTTT.

This chain uses TRBV11-2 with TRBJ2-1, with 7 bases lining up with TRBD2. J gave up 7 bases and V 2 bases, and 8 bases lay outside the gene matches. Germline V gene data show CDR1 as SGHAT and CDR2 as FQNNGV. The CDR3 runs 15 residues. CDR3 amino acids: CASSLLGTTRNEQFF. The DNA of the CDR3 is TGTGCCAGCAGCTTACTCGGGACTACGCGTAATGAGCAGTTCTTC.

The rearrangement uses TRBV7-6 and TRBJ2-7; 10 bases line up with TRBD2. The V gene's germline CDR1 is SGHVS and CDR2 FNYEAQ. The CDR3 is 14 residues long. Unmatched junction bases numbered 4, after V lost 6 bases and J lost 2 bases. The CDR3 is CASSRSGRAYEQYF. The CDR3 coding sequence is TGTGCCAGCAGTCGAAGCGGGAGGGCCTACGAGCAGTACTTC.

Here the CDR3 DNA reads TGCAGTGCCGGCCGGGGGGGGTTTGGGCATTTT. It codes for CSAGRGGFGHF. This chain connects TRBV20-1 to TRBJ1-5; D is perhaps TRBD1 (5 bases). Germline assignment: CDR1 DFQATT and CDR2 SNEGSKA (reference sequence). The CDR3 is 11 amino acids. Trimming left V 6 bases short and J 15 bases short, with 18 bases between.

The J gene is TRBJ1-2, the V gene TRBV30; TRBD1 matches 12 bases. Germline V gene data show CDR1 as GTSNPN and CDR2 as SVGIG (reference sequence). There are 18 residues in the CDR3. Trimming removed 5 bases from V and 3 bases from J; junction bases left unmatched: 16. The CDR3 DNA is TGTGCCTGGGGGACCGGGACAGGGGGCCGAACTATTGACTATGGCTACACCTTC. This encodes CAWGTGTGGRTIDYGYTF.

This chain connects TRBV12-3 or TRBV12-4 to TRBJ2-5; D perhaps matches TRBD2 (6 bases). Trimming stripped 6 bases from V and 2 bases from J, with 7 bases between. This CDR3 has 12 amino acids. CDR3 amino acids: CASSGLQETQYF. In nucleotides, the CDR3 is TGTGCCAGCAGCGGACTACAAGAGACCCAGTACTTC.

The genes are TRBV27 and TRBJ2-1; D is unresolved. The germline V and J ends were trimmed by 0 bases and 9 bases, with 18 bases remaining between them. Germline loops: CDR1 MNHEY, CDR2 SMNVEV (reference sequence). This CDR3 contains 16 residues. For the CDR3, the DNA is TGTGCCAGCAGTTTATCGTGGCAGACACAATATATTGAGCAGTTCTTC. It specifies CASSLSWQTQYIEQFF.

The sample holds one count of this clone. The chain joins TRBV28 to TRBJ2-6; 7 positions agree with TRBD1. The CDR3 totals 20 residues. The germline CDR1 and CDR2 sequences are MDHEN and SYDVKM. V lost 6 bases to trimming and J lost 0 bases; unmatched junction nucleotides: 17. The CDR3, as DNA: TGTGCCAGCAGGAAATCTCTTACAGGGGTGGGTCTCTCTGGGGCCAACGTCCTGACTTTC. Translating it yields CASRKSLTGVGLSGANVLTF.

V and J are TRBV19 and TRBJ1-2; 10 nucleotides line up with TRBD1. V was pared by 4 bases and J by 1 base, with 6 bases of the junction left unmatched. CDR3 length: 16 amino acids. Germline V lookup: CDR1 LNHDA, CDR2 SQIVND (reference sequence). CDR3 in DNA: TGTGCCAGTAGTAACCCCCGGGACAGGGGTAACTATGGCTACACCTTC. Protein: CASSNPRDRGNYGYTF.

The CDR3 DNA follows: TGTGCCAGCTCACCAGCGTCAGGATTAACCTACGAGCAGTACTTC. This gives the protein CASSPASGLTYEQYF. This chain joins TRBV18 and TRBJ2-7; no definite D call. Germline V gene lookup returns CDR1 KGHSH and CDR2 LQKENI. This CDR3 comprises 15 residues. The V gene lost 2 bases and the J gene lost 2 bases, with 13 bases spanning the gap.

This chain connects TRBV6-5 to TRBJ1-1, with 7 bases fitting TRBD1. The germline CDR1 and CDR2 sequences are MNHEY and SVGAGI. Germline trimming cut 8 bases from V and 4 bases from J; bases unmatched to any gene: 10. The CDR3 consists of 14 residues. The CDR3 loop reads CASGLWGQLTEAFF. DNA for the CDR3: TGTGCCAGCGGCCTCTGGGGACAGCTCACTGAAGCTTTCTTT.

J is TRBJ1-3 and V is TRBV6-2 or TRBV6-3; weak D call: TRBD1 (5 bases). Trimming took 0 bases from V and 1 from J, leaving 10 bases between them. Germline loops: CDR1 MNHEY, CDR2 SVGEGT. CDR3 length: 16 amino acids. CDR3 region: CASSYSQGSSGNTIYF. Here the CDR3 DNA reads TGTGCCAGCAGTTACTCCCAGGGATCGTCTGGAAACACCATATATTTT.

DNA of the CDR3: TGTGCCAGCAGCCAAGATTTCAACGGGGGCTACACCTTC. This gives the protein CASSQDFNGGYTF. The chain is built from TRBV14 and TRBJ1-2; D unresolved. Germline V gives CDR1 SGHDN, CDR2 FVKESK. The CDR3 loop spans 13 amino acids. The V end lost 0 bases, the J end lost 8 bases, and 10 bases lay between the germline ends.

The gene calls are TRBV5-1 and TRBJ2-1; 10 positions match TRBD2. V gave up 0 bases and J gave up 8 bases; unmatched junction bases: 11. The CDR3 runs 17 residues. The V gene's germline CDR1 is SGHRS and CDR2 YFSETQ. Here the CDR3 DNA reads TGCGCCAGCAGCTTGGTGTTGGGTCTAGCGGGAGAGGATGAGCAGTTCTTC. Its translation: CASSLVLGLAGEDEQFF. Filled out from reference TRBV5-1 and TRBJ2-1, the complete variable domain reads KAGVTQTPRYLIKTRGQQVTLSCSPISGHRSVSWYQQTPGQGLQFLFEYFSETQRNKGNFPGRFSGRQFSNSRSEMNVSTLELGDSALYLCASSLVLGLAGEDEQFFGPGTRLTVL.

CDR3 in amino acids: CASSDSKGTSGGTDTQYF. CDR3 bases: TGTGCCAGCAGTGACTCGAAGGGGACTAGCGGGGGCACAGATACGCAGTATTTT. The chain couples TRBV6-4 to TRBJ2-3; 13 bases are a match to TRBD2. The CDR3 consists of 18 residues. Germline CDR1 MRHNA, CDR2 SNTAGT. V lost 0 bases to trimming and J lost 1 base; unmatched junction nucleotides: 4.

This chain links TRBV2 with TRBJ1-5, with no clear D. Between the trimmed V and J ends, which lost 6 bases and 1 base, there was a span of 10 bases. CDR3 size: 14 residues. The germline CDR1 and CDR2 sequences are SNHLY and FYNNEI. In DNA, the CDR3 is TGTGCCAGCAGGCGATCGGGAAGCAATCAGCCCCAGCATTTT. It encodes CASRRSGSNQPQHF.

This chain connects TRBV11-2 to TRBJ2-5; the match to TRBD2 covers 12 bases. CDR3 size: 19 residues. Germline loops: CDR1 SGHAT, CDR2 FQNNGV. V lost 4 bases and J lost 1; bases outside the gene matches: 13. Here the CDR3 reads CASSSKTSGSSWGQETQYF. CDR3 in DNA: TGTGCCAGCAGCTCCAAGACTAGCGGGAGCTCTTGGGGCCAAGAGACCCAGTACTTC.

The rearrangement uses TRBV13 and TRBJ2-4; D perhaps matches TRBD2 (6 bases). The V gene lost 4 bases and the J gene lost 1 base, with 17 bases spanning the gap. Germline CDR1 PRHDT, CDR2 FYEKMQ (reference sequence). The CDR3 contains 17 residues. The CDR3 DNA reads as TGTGCCAGCAGCTCCGTCCAGGGCGGGATGGCCAAAAACATTCAGTACTTC. Translated, it gives CASSSVQGGMAKNIQYF.

The chain employs TRBV15 and TRBJ2-5, with TRBD2 matching 9 bases. Trimming removed 0 bases from V and 1 base from J; junction bases left unmatched: 6. The germline V gene has CDR1 LNHNV and CDR2 YYDKDF (reference sequence). The CDR3 runs to 17 residues. The CDR3 DNA reads TGTGCCACCAGCAGAGATCTCGGGCGGGAGGGCCAAGAGACCCAGTACTTC. This gives the protein CATSRDLGREGQETQYF.

The gene calls are TRBV4-3 and TRBJ2-7; a possible D gene is TRBD2 (5 bases). V shed 0 bases and J shed 7 bases, with 13 bases lying between them. This CDR3 region has 14 residues. Germline V CDR1 and CDR2: LGHNA, YSLEER. The CDR3 nucleotides read TGCGCCAGCAGCCAAGACAGAGGGTATGGAGAGCAGTACTTC. This sequence encodes CASSQDRGYGEQYF.

This rearrangement joins TRBV5-3 to TRBJ2-3; D is ambiguous. TRBV5-3 is sorted into the ORF group, with uncertain function. This CDR3 is 14 amino acids long. The ends were cut back, 9 bases at V and 6 bases at J, with 20 bases in the middle. The CDR3: CATPTKVDLDTQYF. CDR3 coding DNA: TGTGCCACCCCGACAAAAGTAGACCTTGATACGCAGTATTTT.

This rearrangement joins TRBV7-9 to TRBJ1-2; 11 positions agree with TRBD1. CDR1 and CDR2 from the germline V gene are SEHNR and FQNEAQ (reference sequence). This CDR3 is 14 amino acids long. The J segment lost 12 bases and the V segment lost 1 base, leaving 7 bases of the junction unmatched. The CDR3 DNA reads TGTGCCAGCAGCTTAGGACGGACAGGGGGCATCAACACCTTC. It translates to CASSLGRTGGINTF.

This chain joins TRBV6-2 or TRBV6-3 and TRBJ2-7; 10 bases map to TRBD2. CDR1 and CDR2 from the germline V gene are MNHEY and SVGEGT. The trim removed 3 bases at V and 2 bases at J, leaving 7 bases unmatched. CDR3 size: 16 residues. Written as DNA, the CDR3 is TGTGCCAGCAGTTATTCGACTAGCGGGCTCCCCTACGAGCAGTACTTC. It codes for CASSYSTSGLPYEQYF.

The V and J genes are TRBV9 and TRBJ1-3; D may be TRBD1 (5 bases). V lost 0 bases, J lost 4 bases, and 11 bases lay in between. CDR1 is SGDLS and CDR2 is YYNGEE in the germline V gene. This CDR3 spans 15 amino acids. In nucleotides, the CDR3 is TGTGCCAGCAGCGTAGGGGGGGAAGGAGGAAACACCATATATTTT. Its translation: CASSVGGEGGNTIYF.